The 30 T cell receptor beta chains below were found in one sample sequenced in a study of blood T cells in healthy people across ages. Sample-barcoded 5' priming and a J-beta primer mix drove a second PCR of roughly 7 to 11 cycles. TCRdb itself ran the 5' RACE reads through MiXCR, one entry per CDR3 protein. Found here are about 1.1 million distinct CDR3 sequences, roughly two fifths of them singletons; the top ten hold under 15%. Material: blood. Source of these receptors: a man aged 18-30 years in good health.

This rearrangement joins TRBV4-3 to TRBJ1-2, with D maybe TRBD1 (6 bases). Germline CDR1 reads LGHNA; CDR2 reads YSLEER. Between the trimmed V and J ends, which lost 3 bases and 1 base, there was a span of 30 bases. CDR3 length: 21 residues. Here the CDR3 reads CASSQDRGTLIGGTDNYGYTF. The CDR3 DNA reads as TGCGCCAGCAGCCAGGATCGCGGGACACTAATCGGGGGCACGGATAACTATGGCTACACCTTC.

This clonotype was seen only a few times. The rearrangement links TRBV29-1 to TRBJ2-7; the D gene is possibly TRBD2 (5 bases). V lost 6 bases and J lost 2, with 20 bases in between. CDR3 length: 15 residues. Germline V gives CDR1 SQVTM, CDR2 ANQGSEA. Written as DNA, the CDR3 is TGCAGCGTCACAAGGACGGGAACGGGAACCTACGAGCAGTACTTC. Its translation is CSVTRTGTGTYEQYF.

This clonotype was picked up a small number of times. The chain employs TRBV6-5 and TRBJ2-3; D is possibly TRBD1 (5 bases). Germline V lookup: CDR1 MNHEY, CDR2 SVGAGI. CDR3 length equals 13 residues. V was clipped by 10 bases and J by 2 bases, with 13 bases between them. The chain's CDR3 is CATLQEITDTQYF. CDR3 bases: TGTGCCACCCTACAGGAGATCACAGATACGCAGTATTTT.

This clonotype was counted only a few times. The chain recombines TRBV7-9 with TRBJ2-3, with 9 nucleotides matching TRBD2. The CDR3 covers 16 residues. V lost 1 base and J lost 4; bases outside the gene matches: 6. Germline V CDR1 and CDR2: SEHNR, FQNEAQ (reference sequence). CDR3 DNA: TGTGCCAGCAGCTTAGTTCAGACTAGCGGCGCAGATACGCAGTATTTT. Residues: CASSLVQTSGADTQYF.

The sample holds a few counts of this clonotype. CDR3 sequence: CASDPLNPRQGASGYTF. In nucleotides, the CDR3 is TGTGCCAGCGACCCATTAAACCCCAGACAGGGGGCGAGCGGCTACACCTTC. This chain links TRBV7-2 with TRBJ1-2, with 10 bases lining up with TRBD1. The V and J ends lost 8 bases and 8 bases, in that order; junction bases with no gene match: 20. The CDR3 sequence is 17 residues long. From germline, CDR1 is SGHTA and CDR2 FQGNSA.

This chain links TRBV7-8 with TRBJ2-2; D not resolved. Germline CDR1 reads SGHVS; CDR2 reads FQNEAQ. CDR3 length: 17 amino acids. Trimming took 1 base from V and 5 from J, leaving 17 bases between them. The CDR3 region has the DNA TGTGCCAGCAGCTTAGTATGGGATCTAGGTGGAACCGGGGAGCTGTTTTTT. It specifies CASSLVWDLGGTGELFF.

This clonotype showed up just once. This chain connects TRBV27 to TRBJ2-3, with 8 positions matching TRBD1. This CDR3 is built from 14 residues. With V trimmed by 2 bases and J by 4 bases, 2 bases remained unmatched. Germline loops: CDR1 MNHEY, CDR2 SMNVEV (reference sequence). CDR3 in DNA: TGTGCCAGCAGTTTACGCAGGGGGCCAGATACGCAGTATTTT. The encoded protein is CASSLRRGPDTQYF.

This clonotype was seen a handful of times. V gene TRBV20-1 combines with J gene TRBJ2-1; 8 bases fit TRBD2. The CDR3 has 16 residues. Germline assignment: CDR1 DFQATT and CDR2 SNEGSKA (reference sequence). V lost 8 bases to trimming and J lost 0 bases; unmatched junction nucleotides: 12. CDR3 sequence: CSPNTAGALSYNEQFF. Written as DNA, the CDR3 is TGCAGTCCAAACACAGCGGGGGCCCTCTCCTACAATGAGCAGTTCTTC.

A remark on this clonotype: The junction differs from germline at one of its ends, possibly a read error. The V and J genes are TRBV12-3 or TRBV12-4 and TRBJ2-1; D not resolved. The CDR3 is 13 residues long. CDR3 loop: CASSLRGYNERFF. Written as DNA, the CDR3 is TGTGCCAGCAGTTTACGAGGATACAATGAGCGGTTCTTC.

This chain joins TRBV7-2 and TRBJ1-6, with D possibly matching TRBD1 (6 bases). The CDR3 loop spans 15 amino acids. Germline-derived CDR1 and CDR2 are SGHTA and FQGNSA. Trimming took off 0 bases at V and 9 bases at J, with 12 bases between the two ends. The CDR3 nucleotides are TGTGCCAGCAGCTTAGCGCCAGGACAGAGTTCACCCCTCCACTTT. Its protein is CASSLAPGQSSPLHF.

The chain employs TRBV20-1 and TRBJ1-6; D call uncertain. Germline loops: CDR1 DFQATT, CDR2 SNEGSKA (reference sequence). This CDR3 has 15 residues. The V gene lost 3 bases and the J gene lost 8 bases, with 17 bases spanning the gap. The CDR3 bases are TGCAGTGCTAGCCCCTCGGGCAGGCGGGATTCACCCCTCCACTTT. Translated: CSASPSGRRDSPLHF.

J is TRBJ1-6 and V is TRBV20-1; D unresolved. Trimming took 1 base from V and 7 from J, leaving 14 bases between them. This CDR3 has 15 residues. Per the germline V gene, CDR1 is DFQATT and CDR2 is SNEGSKA (reference sequence). In DNA, the CDR3 is TGCAGTGCTAGAGTGCGGGCCGTCGGGAATTCACCCCTCCACTTT. It codes for CSARVRAVGNSPLHF.

This clonotype showed up just a few times. This chain joins TRBV7-9 and TRBJ2-3, with D uncertain. Trimming took off 5 bases at V and 2 bases at J, with 17 bases between the two ends. The CDR3 totals 16 residues. Germline CDR1 and CDR2: SEHNR and FQNEAQ (reference sequence). In DNA, the CDR3 is TGTGCCAGCAGCCCCTACAGTGTCAGGCCCACAGATACGCAGTATTTT. This translates into CASSPYSVRPTDTQYF. Full variable domain (outside the CDR3, taken from reference TRBV7-9 and TRBJ2-3): DTGVSQNPRHKITKRGQNVTFRCDPISEHNRLYWYRQTLGQGPEFLTYFQNEAQLEKSRLLSDRFSAERPKGSFSTLEIQRTEQGDSAMYLCASSPYSVRPTDTQYFGPGTRLTVL.

The gene calls are TRBV7-2 and TRBJ2-3, with 7 bases lining up with TRBD2. The V gene's germline CDR1 is SGHTA and CDR2 FQGNSA. CDR3 size: 14 residues. Trimming took 3 bases from V and 2 from J; bases not matched to a gene: 2. The CDR3: CASSLTSLTDTQYF. In DNA form, the CDR3 reads TGTGCCAGCAGCTTGACTAGCCTCACAGATACGCAGTATTTT.

This clonotype has ten or more counts. V is TRBV29-1 and J is TRBJ2-5, with a weak D call TRBD2 (5 bases). The V gene's germline CDR1 is SQVTM and CDR2 ANQGSEA. Trimming removed 7 bases from V and 5 bases from J, with 11 bases in between. This CDR3 is built from 11 residues. The CDR3 nucleotides read TGCAGCGAAGGGAGTTCGGAGACCCAGTACTTC. Residues: CSEGSSETQYF.

The sample holds a few counts of this clonotype. J is TRBJ2-7 and V is TRBV3-1, with TRBD1 matching over 7 bases. Losses at the gene ends were 5 bases for V and 1 base for J; bases not matched to a gene: 8. The germline gives CDR1 LGHDT, CDR2 YNNKEL (reference sequence). The CDR3 is 15 residues long. The CDR3 sequence is CASSARPGGSYEQYF. The CDR3 DNA sequence: TGTGCCAGCAGCGCCCGGCCAGGGGGTTCCTACGAGCAGTACTTC.

This clonotype was counted between two and nine times. V usage is TRBV19 and J usage is TRBJ2-1, with TRBD2 identical over 10 bases. Looked up from germline, CDR1 is LNHDA and CDR2 is SQIVND (reference sequence). CDR3 length: 16 amino acids. V trimming: 7 bases; J trimming: 6 bases; junction bases outside the gene matches: 12. Here the CDR3 DNA reads TGTGCCAGTAATTCGGCGGGACTAGCGATTACCAATGAGCAGTTCTTC. It encodes CASNSAGLAITNEQFF.

This rearrangement joins TRBV7-2 to TRBJ1-5; a weak D match, TRBD1 (5 bases). V dropped 1 base and J dropped 4 bases, with 8 bases sitting between them. Germline V gives CDR1 SGHTA, CDR2 FQGNSA. This CDR3 region has 14 residues. CDR3 region: CASSLGGQNQPQHF. The CDR3 DNA reads TGTGCCAGCAGCTTAGGAGGACAAAATCAGCCCCAGCATTTT.

This clonotype was detected a few times. The chain links TRBV7-9 to TRBJ1-1; D is undetermined. The CDR3 sequence is 11 residues long. From germline, CDR1 is SEHNR and CDR2 FQNEAQ (reference sequence). V dropped 1 base and J dropped 8 bases, with 5 bases sitting between them. DNA of the CDR3: TGTGCCAGCAGCTTAGACCCCGAAGCTTTCTTT. The encoded protein is CASSLDPEAFF. The whole variable domain, filled in from reference TRBV7-9 and TRBJ1-1, reads DTGVSQNPRHKITKRGQNVTFRCDPISEHNRLYWYRQTLGQGPEFLTYFQNEAQLEKSRLLSDRFSAERPKGSFSTLEIQRTEQGDSAMYLCASSLDPEAFFGQGTRLTVV.

The chain has TRBV14 and TRBJ2-1; 7 bases are shared with TRBD1. V dropped 1 base and J dropped 6; count of bases not matched to a gene: 12. This CDR3 is 17 amino acids long. Germline V gives CDR1 SGHDN, CDR2 FVKESK. CDR3 in DNA: TGTGCCAGCAGCCAAGTTAGGACAGGCGTTATTTTCAATGAGCAGTTCTTC. Its protein is CASSQVRTGVIFNEQFF. Looking up the rest from reference TRBV14 and TRBJ2-1 gives the full variable domain: EAGVTQFPSHSVIEKGQTVTLRCDPISGHDNLYWYRRVMGKEIKFLLHFVKESKQDESGMPNNRFLAERTGGTYSTLKVQPAELEDSGVYFCASSQVRTGVIFNEQFFGPGTRLTVL.

J is TRBJ1-1 and V is TRBV7-9; TRBD1 is a possible D gene (5 bases). V lost 0 bases and J 3 bases, leaving 17 bases between the germline ends. The CDR3 is 17 residues long. The germline V gene encodes CDR1 SEHNR and CDR2 FQNEAQ (reference sequence). CDR3 DNA: TGTGCCAGCAGCTTAGCGGGGCAGTCTCTCATGGACACTGAAGCTTTCTTT. It is translated as CASSLAGQSLMDTEAFF.

This clonotype was seen once. This may be a read error: a much more frequent sequence differs by one nucleotide. The rearrangement uses TRBV29-1 and TRBJ2-3, with D tentatively TRBD2 (7 bases). CDR3 length equals 13 residues. The germline CDR1 and CDR2 sequences are SQVTM and ANQGSEA. The CDR3 DNA sequence: TGCAGCAACCGCGGGGGCAACACGGATATGCAGTATTTT. Its translation is CSNRGGNTDMQYF.

V gene TRBV9 combines with J gene TRBJ2-3; perhaps TRBD2 as D (5 bases). The germline gives CDR1 SGDLS, CDR2 YYNGEE. V dropped 0 bases and J dropped 0 bases, with 17 bases sitting between them. The CDR3 length is 18 residues. The CDR3 region has the DNA TGTGCCAGCAGCGTAGAACTAGTGGGGAGATCTAGCACAGATACGCAGTATTTT. It translates to CASSVELVGRSSTDTQYF.

The CDR3, as DNA: TGTGCCAGCAGTTCACGGGCAGCCTACAATGAGCAGTTCTTC. This encodes CASSSRAAYNEQFF. The rearrangement joins TRBV12-3 or TRBV12-4 to TRBJ2-1, with no clear D. V was shortened by 4 bases and J by 2 bases, with 9 bases between the two germline ends. The CDR3 is 14 amino acids.

The chain links TRBV2 to TRBJ1-1; 8 nucleotides agree with TRBD1. This CDR3 region has 14 residues. Germline V gives CDR1 SNHLY, CDR2 FYNNEI. Germline trimming cut 4 bases from V and 1 base from J; bases unmatched to any gene: 2. The CDR3, as DNA: TGTGCCAGCAGTGCCGACAGGGGGAACACTGAAGCTTTCTTT. Residues: CASSADRGNTEAFF.

This clonotype appeared a few times. The genes are TRBV5-6 and TRBJ1-2; D not certain. Germline V gives CDR1 SGHDT, CDR2 YYEEEE. V lost 1 base and J 4 bases, leaving 14 bases between the germline ends. The CDR3 has 15 amino acids. The chain's CDR3 is CASSLLGTPSYGYTF. CDR3 nucleotides: TGTGCCAGCAGCTTGCTGGGTACTCCCTCCTATGGCTACACCTTC.

The CDR3 loop is CASNTDSNQPQHF. CDR3 DNA sequence: TGTGCCAGCAACACGGATAGCAATCAGCCCCAGCATTTT. The chain uses TRBV2 and TRBJ1-5; D call uncertain. Trimming took 7 bases from V and 0 from J, leaving 7 bases between them. The CDR3 runs to 13 residues. The germline gives CDR1 SNHLY, CDR2 FYNNEI. Supplemented by reference TRBV2 and TRBJ1-5, the full variable domain reads EPEVTQTPSHQVTQMGQEVILRCVPISNHLYFYWYRQILGQKVEFLVSFYNNEISEKSEIFDDQFSVERPDGSNFTLKIRSTKLEDSAMYFCASNTDSNQPQHFGDGTRLSIL.

This clonotype was seen a few times. This rearrangement joins TRBV28 to TRBJ1-2, with TRBD1 matching 8 bases. V was pared by 5 bases and J by 8 bases, with 10 bases of the junction left unmatched. The CDR3 contains 14 residues. Germline lookup yields CDR1 MDHEN and CDR2 SYDVKM. The CDR3 region is CASSPLGQGSGYTF. DNA of the CDR3: TGTGCCAGCAGTCCCCTAGGACAGGGTTCCGGCTACACCTTC.

The rearrangement uses TRBV6-2 or TRBV6-3 and TRBJ2-5, with D possibly matching TRBD1 (5 bases). Deletions cut 2 bases from V and 1 base from J, with 11 bases between. The CDR3 consists of 15 residues. From germline, CDR1 is MNHEY and CDR2 SVGEGT. The CDR3 is CASSYNIDSQETQYF. The CDR3 coding sequence is TGTGCCAGCAGTTACAACATTGACAGCCAAGAGACCCAGTACTTC.

About this clonotype itself: This could be a read error, since a much larger clone is one nucleotide away. The chain couples TRBV29-1 to TRBJ2-7; possibly TRBD2 for D (5 bases). CDR3 size: 14 residues. Germline V CDR1 and CDR2: SQVTM, ANQGSEA. This chain's CDR3 is CSVGVRRPSYAQYF. DNA of the CDR3: TGCAGCGTGGGAGTGAGGCGACCCTCCTACGCGCAGTACTTC.